A single sample is the source of the 23 T cell receptor beta chains below, sequenced in a study of tumor and adjacent non-tumor tissue in lung cancer. This sample's RNA came from whole unsorted tissue. More than 3 cm separated this lung sample from the edge of the tumor. Three rounds of nested PCR, following a modified ARM-PCR protocol, produced the TCRbeta library. Each CDR3 protein is one row after TCRdb ran MiXCR on the multiplex PCR reads. This table has more than 75,000 distinct CDR3 sequences, less than 85% appearing once. Source material: distant non-tumor lung tissue. The source is a man between 60 and 75 years old with small cell lung cancer.

Worth noting for this clonotype: One junction end does not reproduce the germline sequence, and a read error may be involved. The gene calls are TRBV6-1 and TRBJ1-3, with D maybe TRBD1 (5 bases). CDR1 and CDR2 (germline): MNHNS, SASEGT. This CDR3 has 17 residues. CDR3 in DNA: TGTCCCAGCAGGGATACGGGAGGGTCTACGCCAGGAAACACCATATATTTT. It is translated as CPSRDTGGSTPGNTIYF.

V usage is TRBV5-4 and J usage is TRBJ2-1; D uncertain. V was shortened by 4 bases and J by 9 bases, with 14 bases between the two germline ends. This CDR3 region has 13 residues. In germline, CDR1 is SGHNT, CDR2 YYREEE (reference sequence). In DNA, the CDR3 is TGTGCCAGCAGCCCCCCGGCGGAATTTGAGCAGTTCTTC. This codes for CASSPPAEFEQFF.

This clonotype was counted a few times. One junction end disagrees with the germline gene, perhaps due to a read error. The chain carries TRBV24-1 and TRBJ2-6; 10 bases fit TRBD2. Germline assignment: CDR1 KGHDR and CDR2 SFDVKD. There are 18 residues in the CDR3. CDR3 residues: CATGDYIAGGSGANALTF. The CDR3 DNA sequence: TGTGCCACCGGTGATTACATAGCGGGAGGATCCGGGGCCAACGCCCTGACTTTC.

This clonotype came up once. This CDR3 is missing its conserved last phenylalanine or tryptophan, likely due to a read error. For the CDR3, the DNA is TGTGCCAGCAGCTTTGTGGTGACCACTGAAGCTTTCCTT. This encodes CASSFVVTTEAFL. This rearrangement joins TRBV5-5 to TRBJ1-1; D uncertain. Trimming took off 2 bases at V and 4 bases at J, with 9 bases between the two ends. This CDR3 spans 13 amino acids. CDR1 and CDR2 (germline): SGHKS, YYEKEE (reference sequence).

In the case of this clonotype: Its ends do not fully match the called genes, so a read error is possible. V usage is TRBV5-1 and J usage is TRBJ2-2; a possible D gene is TRBD2 (5 bases). The CDR3 loop spans 14 amino acids. CDR1 is SGHRS, CDR2 YFSETQ, per germline. This chain's CDR3 is CASKGIQNTGELFF. The DNA of the CDR3 is TGCGCCAGCAAAGGGATACAGAACACCGGGGAGCTTTTTTTT.

The V and J genes are TRBV4-1 and TRBJ2-2; D might be TRBD2 (5 bases). Trimming stripped 6 bases from V and 5 bases from J, with 16 bases between. This CDR3 region has 15 residues. Germline loops: CDR1 MGHRA, CDR2 YSYEKL. CDR3 bases: TGCGCCAGCAGAAGCAAGGGAGCCTATACCGGGGAGCTGTTTTTT. Encoded protein: CASRSKGAYTGELFF.

The V call is TRBV4-1, the J call TRBJ2-5, with 7 nucleotides matching TRBD1. This CDR3 contains 15 residues. The trim removed 8 bases at V and 7 bases at J, leaving 16 bases unmatched. Germline assignment: CDR1 MGHRA and CDR2 YSYEKL. DNA for the CDR3: TGCGCCAGCTCCACCGAGATGACAGGGATGAGGACCCAGTACTTC. It encodes CASSTEMTGMRTQYF.

Details on this clonotype: The junction does not match germline at one end; this may be a read error. The J gene is TRBJ1-6, the V gene TRBV11-3; 8 bases are shared with TRBD1. This CDR3 is 20 amino acids long. Germline V gene data show CDR1 as SGHNT and CDR2 as YENEEA. The CDR3 DNA reads TGTGCCAGCAGCCCTTCCGGGACAGGTCCTTCTGGCTCCTATAATTCACCCCCCCACTTT. Encoded protein: CASSPSGTGPSGSYNSPPHF.

Written as DNA, the CDR3 is TGTGCCAGCAGTTACCAACAGGGCATAGGGGAGCTGTTTTTT. Translation gives CASSYQQGIGELFF. The chain employs TRBV12-3 or TRBV12-4 and TRBJ2-2, with a tentative D call TRBD1 (6 bases). CDR3 length: 14 amino acids. V lost 4 bases and J lost 8, with 14 bases in between.

On this clonotype itself: The conserved phenylalanine or tryptophan normally closing the CDR3 is absent here, so this likely arose from a read error. This sequence joins TRBV6-5 and TRBJ2-5; TRBD1 might be the D (5 bases). This CDR3 has 15 amino acids. Germline-derived CDR1 and CDR2 are MNHEY and SVGAGI. CDR3: CASTPLGALQETQYL. The DNA for the CDR3 is TGTGCCAGCACCCCCCTTGGGGCCCTTCAAGAGACACAGTACTTG.

This clonotype was detected a few times. This may arise from a read error, as a much more abundant clone is one base away. This chain links TRBV6-5 with TRBJ1-2, with a possible D match to TRBD1 (5 bases). The CDR3 length is 12 residues. The germline V gene has CDR1 MNHEY and CDR2 SVGAGI. The CDR3, as DNA: TGTGCCAGCAGCCCCGGGGGGACCGGCTACGCCTTC. This codes for CASSPGGTGYAF.

This clonotype counts as medium-sized. The gene calls are TRBV11-2 and TRBJ2-4, with D possibly called TRBD1 or TRBD2 (6 bases each). This CDR3 is built from 15 residues. Germline-derived CDR1 and CDR2 are SGHAT and FQNNGV. Between the trimmed V and J ends, which lost 0 bases and 9 bases, there was a span of 15 bases. CDR3 nucleotide sequence: TGTGCCAGCAGCTTAGATCCCGGGGGCACAGCCATTCAGTACTTC. This gives the protein CASSLDPGGTAIQYF.

Regarding this clonotype: One end of the junction does not line up with germline, which may come from a read error. The rearrangement joins TRBV12-5 to TRBJ2-1; D not resolved. Germline assignment: CDR1 LGHNT and CDR2 FRNRAP. The CDR3 contains 14 residues. The CDR3: CASGSPGAINEQFF. The DNA of the CDR3 is TGTGCTAGTGGTTCCCCCGGCGCCATCAATGAACAGTTCTTC.

V gene TRBV20-1 combines with J gene TRBJ1-1, with a weak D call TRBD1 (6 bases). The CDR3 is made up of 12 amino acids. CDR1 is DFQATT and CDR2 is SNEGSKA in the germline V gene (reference sequence). The CDR3 DNA reads TGCAATGTTGGGGGACAGAACACTGAAGCTTTCTTT. Protein product: CNVGGQNTEAFF.

The J gene is TRBJ2-2, the V gene TRBV4-2; D is perhaps TRBD1 (6 bases). Trimming removed 4 bases from V and 5 bases from J, with 14 bases in between. The CDR3 length is 15 residues. Germline CDR1 is LGHNA and CDR2 is YNFKEQ. CDR3 DNA sequence: TGTGCCAGCAGCCTAGAGGGGGTTAGGACCGGGGAGCTGTTTTTT. Protein product: CASSLEGVRTGELFF.

In nucleotides, the CDR3 is TGCGCCAGCAGCTTGGAAAGTCCGGTCGGGTTCGGTGACAACGTCCTGACTTTC. This encodes CASSLESPVGFGDNVLTF. The V gene is TRBV5-1, the J gene TRBJ2-6; D gene ambiguous. The CDR3 totals 18 residues. CDR1 is SGHRS, CDR2 YFSETQ, per germline. Trimming left V 0 bases short and J 9 bases short, with 22 bases between. The full variable domain, rest sourced from reference TRBV5-1 and TRBJ2-6, is KAGVTQTPRYLIKTRGQQVTLSCSPISGHRSVSWYQQTPGQGLQFLFEYFSETQRNKGNFPGRFSGRQFSNSRSEMNVSTLELGDSALYLCASSLESPVGFGDNVLTFGAGSRLTVL.

This chain connects TRBV5-1 to TRBJ2-2, with 11 bases that match TRBD2. Per germline, CDR1 SGHRS and CDR2 YFSETQ. This CDR3 is 17 amino acids long. With V trimmed by 4 bases and J by 11 bases, 16 bases remained unmatched. CDR3 region: CASSPGLAVTNIGELFF. As DNA, the CDR3 is TGCGCCAGCAGCCCGGGACTAGCGGTCACGAACATCGGTGAGCTGTTTTTT. Complete variable domain (other parts from reference TRBV5-1 and TRBJ2-2): KAGVTQTPRYLIKTRGQQVTLSCSPISGHRSVSWYQQTPGQGLQFLFEYFSETQRNKGNFPGRFSGRQFSNSRSEMNVSTLELGDSALYLCASSPGLAVTNIGELFFGEGSRLTVL.

The chain has TRBV11-1 and TRBJ2-1, with a weak D call TRBD2 (6 bases). The germline V gene encodes CDR1 SGHAT and CDR2 FQDESV (reference sequence). V was shortened by 1 base and J by 8 bases, with 15 bases between the two germline ends. The CDR3 extends over 15 amino acids. The CDR3 loop reads CASSLVLATNDEQFF. The CDR3 DNA sequence: TGTGCCAGCAGCTTAGTGCTAGCGACAAACGATGAGCAGTTCTTC.

The V gene is TRBV6-5, the J gene TRBJ2-1, with D perhaps TRBD2 (6 bases). With 0 bases removed from V and 7 bases from J, the gap between germline ends came to 13 bases. Germline V gene sequence: CDR1 MNHEY, CDR2 SVGAGI. CDR3 length: 15 residues. CDR3 DNA sequence: TGTGCCAGCAGTTACTCCGGGGGAGTTGTTAATGAGCAGTTCTTC. It codes for CASSYSGGVVNEQFF.

A note on this clonotype: The junction departs from germline at one end; a sequencing error may be responsible. The V gene is TRBV6-2 or TRBV6-3, the J gene TRBJ1-5; 7 bases line up with TRBD1. Per germline, CDR1 MNHEY and CDR2 SVGEGT. CDR3 length equals 14 residues. In DNA form, the CDR3 reads TGTGCCACTGCTGCGCGACAGGGTAATCAGCCCCAACACTTT. It specifies CATAARQGNQPQHF.

This clonotype has only one observation. A junction boundary mismatches the germline segment, possibly from a read error. The rearrangement joins TRBV4-2 to TRBJ2-2, with D tentatively TRBD1 (6 bases). CDR1 and CDR2 (germline): LGHNA, YNFKEQ. CDR3 length equals 16 residues. This CDR3 reads CARSQGGGGSTGELFF. The CDR3 nucleotides read TGTGCCAGAAGCCAAGGGGGTGGTGGATCCACCGGGGAGCTGTTTTTT.

This clonotype was counted between two and nine times. Possible read error: a much larger clone is one base away. The rearrangement joins TRBV5-1 to TRBJ2-1; a possible D gene is TRBD2 (6 bases). The germline CDR1 and CDR2 sequences are SGHRS and YFSETQ. Trimming pared 2 bases from V and 6 bases from J, leaving 15 bases between. There are 15 residues in the CDR3. CDR3 protein: CASSFTASEANEQFF. The CDR3 nucleotides are TGCGCCAGCAGCTTTACGGCTAGCGAGGCCAATGAGCAGTTCTTC. The full variable domain, with the rest looked up from reference TRBV5-1 and TRBJ2-1, is KAGVTQTPRYLIKTRGQQVTLSCSPISGHRSVSWYQQTPGQGLQFLFEYFSETQRNKGNFPGRFSGRQFSNSRSEMNVSTLELGDSALYLCASSFTASEANEQFFGPGTRLTVL.

V usage is TRBV30 and J usage is TRBJ2-1, with D perhaps given as TRBD1 or TRBD2 (6 bases each). This CDR3 is built from 15 residues. Trimming removed 0 bases at V and 8 bases at J, with 17 bases between. Germline CDR1 GTSNPN, CDR2 SVGIG (reference sequence). The CDR3 coding sequence is TGTGCCTGGAGTGTGGGGGCAGGTGGCGGGGATGAGCAGTTCTTC. This codes for CAWSVGAGGGDEQFF.